A selection of T cell receptor beta chains follows, all from one sample in a study of cytomegalovirus exposure and HLA in healthy donors. TCRdb's copy holds only in-frame clones and misses some; the assay was immunoSEQ multiplex PCR. This table has 150,000 to 200,000 clones, more than 80% appearing once. Sequencing input: PBMCs. These receptors all stem from a young woman in good health and CMV-seronegative. CDR3s include the opening cysteine and the closing phenylalanine or tryptophan. Each record gives: D gene, clone size, V gene, J gene, CDR3 DNA, CDR3 protein. The D gene is left open where the match is weak. Some rows have no size entry. The others give once, few or many, or a class for an expanded clone.

>TRBD1|-|TRBV6-1|TRBJ1-5
TGTGCCAGGGAAAAACAGGGGGTGAGCGGTCAGCCCCAGCATTTT
CAREKQGVSGQPQHF
>-|-|TRBV2|TRBJ2-7
TGTGCCAGCAGTGAACAGGCGATCACCTACGAGCAGTACTTC
CASSEQAITYEQYF
>-|once|TRBV7-9|TRBJ1-5
TGTGCCAGCAGCTTAGAAGGGGGTTCACAGCCCCAGCATTTT
CASSLEGGSQPQHF
>TRBD1|few|TRBV5-1|TRBJ1-1
TGCGCCAGCAGTCGGACAGGGGCGAGTTTAAATCCGGTGGGGAACACTGAAGCTTTCTTT
CASSRTGASLNPVGNTEAFF
>-|once|TRBV18|TRBJ2-5
TGTGCCAGCTCACCACAGCCTACAGGGTCGGGCGAGACCCAGTACTTC
CASSPQPTGSGETQYF
>-|-|TRBV25-1|TRBJ2-6
TGTGCCAGCAGTGATTCAGGGTTCGGGGCCAACGTCCTGACTTTC
CASSDSGFGANVLTF
>TRBD1|few|TRBV29-1|TRBJ2-3
TGCAGCGTCGAGGGACAGGGAAACACAGATACGCAGTATTTT
CSVEGQGNTDTQYF
>TRBD1|-|TRBV27|TRBJ2-1
TGTGCCAGCAGTCTAGACAGGGGGAATGAGCAGTTCTTC
CASSLDRGNEQFF
>-|-|TRBV28|TRBJ1-3
TGTGCCAGCGCCGTTTCTAGAAACACCATATATTTT
CASAVSRNTIYF
>TRBD1|-|TRBV7-9|TRBJ2-5
TGTGCCAGCAGCCTTACAGGGGGACCACAAGAGACCCAGTACTTC
CASSLTGGPQETQYF
>-|few|TRBV6-1|TRBJ1-5
TGTGCCAGCAGAGACTATATGGGAAATCAGCCCCAGCATTTT
CASRDYMGNQPQHF
>TRBD2|-|TRBV19|TRBJ2-3
TGTGCCAGTAGTATAGGGACTAGCGGGGACTTAAATACGCAGTATTTT
CASSIGTSGDLNTQYF
>-|-|TRBV30|TRBJ2-5
TGTGCCTGGAGCCACCCAGGGGCTCCCCAGTACTTC
CAWSHPGAPQYF
>-|-|TRBV27|TRBJ2-1
TGTGCCAGCAGGGGGCTGTTTGAGCAGTTCTTC
CASRGLFEQFF
>-|-|TRBV10-3|TRBJ1-4
TGTGCCATCAGTCCCATGGCAGGGCTTAATGAAAAACTGTTTTTT
CAISPMAGLNEKLFF
>-|-|TRBV4-1|TRBJ2-2
TGCGCCAGCAGCCCTAGACAGGCACGTGGGGAGCTGTTTTTT
CASSPRQARGELFF
>-|-|TRBV5-1|TRBJ2-7
TGCGCCAGCAGCTTGGCAGGGATCGTCTACGAGCAGTACTTC
CASSLAGIVYEQYF
>-|-|TRBV11-2|TRBJ1-6
TGTGCCAGCAGCCCAACTCCCTTATCACCCCTCCACTTT
CASSPTPLSPLHF
>-|-|TRBV9|TRBJ1-6
TGTGCCAGCAGCGTACGGGGTGGCAATTCACCCCTCCACTTT
CASSVRGGNSPLHF
>-|-|TRBV7-9|TRBJ2-1
TGTGCCAGCAGACGAGAAGGGAGCTCCTACAATGAGCAGTTCTTC
CASRREGSSYNEQFF
>-|-|TRBV7-3|TRBJ1-1
TGTGCCAGCAGCTTAGCCAGGGAGAACACTGAAGCTTTCTTT
CASSLARENTEAFF
>-|-|TRBV28|TRBJ2-3
TGTGCCAGCAGTTTTTTGGCACAGGGAAGTCAAGATACGCAGTATTTT
CASSFLAQGSQDTQYF
>TRBD1|once|TRBV7-9|TRBJ2-1
TGTGCCAGCAGCCCACCCACAGGGGACTACAATGAGCAGTTCTTC
CASSPPTGDYNEQFF
>-|-|TRBV5-6|TRBJ1-1
TGTGCCAGCAGCTTTTCTCTAGACACTGAAGCTTTCTTT
CASSFSLDTEAFF
>-|-|TRBV7-3|TRBJ2-2
TGTGCCAGCAGCAGATTCGGGGGTTCGGGTACCGGGGAGCTGTTTTTT
CASSRFGGSGTGELFF
>TRBD2|-|TRBV11-2|TRBJ2-1
TGTGCCAGCAGCTTAGCCTTTGGTAGCGGGAGAGTTTATGAGCAGTTCTTC
CASSLAFGSGRVYEQFF
>-|-|TRBV6-5|TRBJ1-3
TGTGCCAGCAGACAGCCGGGAGAAGGAAACACCATATATTTT
CASRQPGEGNTIYF
>-|-|TRBV6-4|TRBJ2-5
TGTGCCAGCAGTGACTCGATAACTAGCAAACAGTACTTC
CASSDSITSKQYF
>TRBD2|once|TRBV28|TRBJ2-5
TGTGCCAGCAGTGCACTGGGACTAGCGGGAGAAGAGACCCAGTACTTC
CASSALGLAGEETQYF
>-|-|TRBV9|TRBJ2-1
TGTGCCAGCAGCGTAGCTTTCTTCGACAATGAGCAGTTCTTC
CASSVAFFDNEQFF
>TRBD1|-|TRBV5-1|TRBJ1-4
TGCGCCAGCAGCCAGACAGTCGGGACAGGGGGAGAAAAACTGTTTTTT
CASSQTVGTGGEKLFF
>-|few|TRBV6-5|TRBJ1-6
TGTGCCAGCAGTTTAACAGGGAGCTCCTATAATTCACCCCTCCACTTT
CASSLTGSSYNSPLHF
>-|-|TRBV6-5|TRBJ2-3
TGTGCCAGCAGTTACTGGGGCCTCAGCACAGATACGCAGTATTTT
CASSYWGLSTDTQYF